This T cell receptor (beta chain) is drawn from a study of post-analysis software for immune sequencing data. Whole-study context: Relapsing-remitting, secondary progressive and progressive-relapsing multiple sclerosis were all included among the disease courses.

Regarding this clonotype: Its specificity is not known.

This CDR3 spans 14 amino acids. Trimming removed 0 bases at V and 7 bases at J, with 11 bases between. CDR1 is SGHDT and CDR2 is YYEEEE in the germline V gene. Study-level results: Five or six TRBV segments, TRBV5-6, TRBV5-1 and TRBV20-1 among them, were found more frequent in patients than controls. In multiple sclerosis, normalized Chao1 diversity was significantly below that of controls. Strong same-batch co-clustering of samples appeared with F measure clustering.

cDNA libraries for TCR beta contained unique molecular identifiers. Input amounts of about 0.85 to 11 million T cells were used. These gave 500,000 or so cDNA molecules, so each molecule approximated one T cell. A single record per CDR3 protein comes from TCRdb applying MiXCR to the PCR reads. The sample includes around 710,000 distinct CDR3 sequences, about 43% of them seen just once. The chain joins TRBV5-6 to TRBJ2-4; D ambiguous. Material for sequencing was blood. The receptor was derived from a girl aged 5 to 17 with multiple sclerosis. CDR3 loop: CASSLGVTTNIQYF. The CDR3 bases are TGTGCCAGCAGCTTGGGGGTGACGACCAACATTCAGTACTTC.